The 23 T cell receptor beta chains below all came from one sample that was sequenced in a study of cytomegalovirus exposure and HLA in healthy donors. A multiplex PCR was run with 60 Vbeta primers and 13 Jbeta primers. TCRdb's table, derived via immunoSEQ multiplex PCR, lists solely in-frame clones and lacks some. Here the sample spans some 120,000 clones, 80% being singletons. Sequencing was carried out using PBMCs. The receptors were sampled from a man in his thirties or forties in good health and CMV-seronegative.

The rearrangement joins TRBV13 to TRBJ1-4; 7 bases match TRBD1. The V gene end was trimmed by 0 bases and the J gene end by 9 bases; junction bases not matched to a gene: 1. The CDR3 has 13 amino acids. The germline CDR1 and CDR2 sequences are PRHDT and FYEKMQ (reference sequence). CDR3 loop: CASSLGGQQKLFF. CDR3 nucleotide sequence: TGTGCCAGCAGCTTAGGGGGACAGCAAAAACTGTTTTTT.

A remark on this clone: Germline is not matched at one junction end, which may reflect a read error. V gene TRBV5-1 combines with J gene TRBJ1-2, with D maybe TRBD1 (5 bases). The CDR3 totals 13 residues. CDR1 and CDR2 from the germline V gene are SGHRS and YFSETQ. This CDR3 is CASSLEGAEGYPF. The CDR3 coding sequence is TGCGCCAGCAGCTTGGAAGGGGCGGAAGGCTACCCCTTC.

This chain links TRBV21-1 with TRBJ2-1; the D segment call TRBD1 is taken from the table without a DNA check. TRBV21-1 is annotated as a pseudogene. CDR3 length equals 15 residues. As DNA, the CDR3 is TGTGCCAGCAGCAGCAAAGACATCTCCTACAATGAGCAGTTCTTC. It translates to CASSSKDISYNEQFF.

This clone was counted a few times. The chain links TRBV5-6 to TRBJ1-4; D perhaps matches TRBD1 (6 bases). V lost 4 bases, J lost 2 bases, and 12 bases lay in between. The CDR3 runs to 15 residues. Germline V CDR1 and CDR2: SGHDT, YYEEEE. CDR3 nucleotide sequence: TGTGCCAGCAGCAAACCGGACAGTACTAATGAAAAACTGTTTTTT. Translation gives CASSKPDSTNEKLFF.

The V and J genes are TRBV19 and TRBJ2-7; TRBD2 agrees at 7 bases. Germline CDR1 LNHDA, CDR2 SQIVND (reference sequence). Trimming at V came to 1 base and at J to 0 bases, leaving 9 bases not matched to a gene. There are 17 residues in the CDR3. The CDR3 nucleotides are TGTGCCAGTAGTATAGGGGGGGGACTATTAAGCTCCTACGAGCAGTACTTC. The encoded protein is CASSIGGGLLSSYEQYF.

The chain employs TRBV11-2 and TRBJ2-7; D ambiguous. CDR1 and CDR2 (germline): SGHAT, FQNNGV. This CDR3 comprises 17 residues. Trimming took off 5 bases at V and 0 bases at J, with 20 bases between the two ends. CDR3 bases: TGTGCCAGCAGCCTCTACCTAAAAGACGAGGTCTCCTACGAGCAGTACTTC. It translates to CASSLYLKDEVSYEQYF. Filled out from reference TRBV11-2 and TRBJ2-7, the complete variable domain reads EAGVAQSPRYKIIEKRQSVAFWCNPISGHATLYWYQQILGQGPKLLIQFQNNGVVDDSQLPKDRFSAERLKGVDSTLKIQPAKLEDSAVYLCASSLYLKDEVSYEQYFGPGTRLTVT.

This chain links TRBV7-9 with TRBJ1-1, with 8 nucleotides matching TRBD1. V dropped 4 bases and J dropped 0; count of bases not matched to a gene: 7. The CDR3 runs 16 residues. The V gene's germline CDR1 is SEHNR and CDR2 FQNEAQ (reference sequence). DNA for the CDR3: TGTGCCAGCAGCTCTGACAGGGGTAGATTGAACACTGAAGCTTTCTTT. It translates to CASSSDRGRLNTEAFF.

The J gene is TRBJ2-7, the V gene TRBV9, with 9 bases identical to TRBD2. V lost 0 bases, J lost 8 bases, and 6 bases stayed unmatched. The V gene's germline CDR1 is SGDLS and CDR2 YYNGEE. This CDR3 has 14 residues. Here the CDR3 DNA reads TGTGCCAGCAGCGTAGCAATAGCGGGAGTTCAGCAGTACTTC. Its translation: CASSVAIAGVQQYF.

The chain couples TRBV25-1 to TRBJ1-1; no clear D gene. The CDR3 extends over 13 amino acids. CDR1 is MGHDK, CDR2 SYGVNS, per germline. Trimming removed 4 bases from V and 11 bases from J, with 17 bases in between. CDR3 DNA sequence: TGTGCCAGCAGTGCTCTTTGGCAGCGAATGGCTTTCTTT. This gives the protein CASSALWQRMAFF.

The V and J genes are TRBV9 and TRBJ1-5; possibly TRBD1 for D (5 bases). The CDR3 sequence is 16 residues long. CDR1 is SGDLS and CDR2 is YYNGEE in the germline V gene. Trimming cost V 0 bases and J 4 bases, with 14 bases left between them. CDR3 bases: TGTGCCAGCAGCGTAGGAGAAGGGGCAGGGAATCAGCCCCAGCATTTT. Its translation is CASSVGEGAGNQPQHF.

The V call is TRBV6-5, the J call TRBJ1-4; D gene unclear. V lost 4 bases and J 0 bases, leaving 12 bases between the germline ends. The CDR3 is 16 residues long. Germline-derived CDR1 and CDR2 are MNHEY and SVGAGI. The DNA for the CDR3 is TGTGCCAGCAGTTCCGACAAATTAGCAACTAATGAAAAACTGTTTTTT. Its translation: CASSSDKLATNEKLFF.

The chain joins TRBV4-1 to TRBJ2-3, with TRBD1 as a possible D gene (5 bases). Germline lookup yields CDR1 MGHRA and CDR2 YSYEKL. This CDR3 is 17 amino acids long. V was trimmed by 0 bases and J by 2 bases, leaving 15 bases between them. In DNA, the CDR3 is TGCGCCAGCAGCCAAGAAGGGGCGTCCGACCTCACAGATACGCAGTATTTT. This codes for CASSQEGASDLTDTQYF.

The gene calls are TRBV28 and TRBJ1-1; unclear D gene. V was pared by 8 bases and J by 0 bases, with 10 bases between. The CDR3 is made up of 13 amino acids. The germline V gene encodes CDR1 MDHEN and CDR2 SYDVKM. DNA of the CDR3: TGTGCCAGCGGCACACAGCTGAACACTGAAGCTTTCTTT. Translation: CASGTQLNTEAFF. Based on the CDR3 plus reference TRBV28 and TRBJ1-1, the full variable domain is DVKVTQSSRYLVKRTGEKVFLECVQDMDHENMFWYRQDPGLGLRLIYFSYDVKMKEKGDIPEGYSVSREKKERFSLILESASTNQTSMYLCASGTQLNTEAFFGQGTRLTVV.

This clone has more than one count but fewer than ten. The chain couples TRBV28 to TRBJ2-1; possibly TRBD2 for D (6 bases). The germline CDR1 and CDR2 sequences are MDHEN and SYDVKM. The length of the CDR3 is 13 residues. V was trimmed by 3 bases and J by 9 bases, leaving 12 bases between them. The CDR3 loop reads CASSFIAVGEQFF. CDR3 DNA: TGTGCCAGCAGTTTTATAGCGGTGGGTGAGCAGTTCTTC.

This rearrangement joins TRBV9 to TRBJ2-5; 7 nucleotides line up with TRBD2. V dropped 0 bases and J dropped 1; count of bases not matched to a gene: 9. From germline, CDR1 is SGDLS and CDR2 YYNGEE. The length of the CDR3 is 17 residues. CDR3 sequence reads: CASSVATSEAVQETQYF. In DNA form, the CDR3 reads TGTGCCAGCAGCGTAGCAACTAGCGAAGCGGTCCAAGAGACCCAGTACTTC.

This clone was seen just once. The rearrangement joins TRBV5-4 to TRBJ1-4; the D gene is possibly TRBD1 (5 bases). Germline loops: CDR1 SGHNT, CDR2 YYREEE (reference sequence). The germline V and J ends were trimmed by 3 bases and 6 bases, with 9 bases remaining between them. This CDR3 region has 13 residues. CDR3: CASSWAQDEKLFF. CDR3 nucleotides: TGTGCCAGCAGCTGGGCACAGGATGAAAAACTGTTTTTT.

The chain uses TRBV6-5 and TRBJ2-7; TRBD2 might be the D (6 bases). The CDR3 runs 16 residues. Trimming stripped 0 bases from V and 2 bases from J, with 14 bases between. Germline V gives CDR1 MNHEY, CDR2 SVGAGI. CDR3 residues: CASSYSLGGNTYEQYF. The CDR3 DNA is TGTGCCAGCAGTTACTCCCTGGGCGGGAACACCTACGAGCAGTACTTC.

J is TRBJ2-7 and V is TRBV27, with D maybe TRBD1 (6 bases). This CDR3 comprises 13 residues. The V and J ends lost 9 bases and 3 bases respectively, with 15 bases between them. Germline CDR1 is MNHEY and CDR2 is SMNVEV (reference sequence). The CDR3, as DNA: TGTGCCAGTGGGTGGACAGAGAACTACGAGCAGTACTTC. Its translation: CASGWTENYEQYF.

This rearrangement joins TRBV5-4 to TRBJ2-1; maybe TRBD1 (7 bases). The CDR3 covers 16 residues. Germline values: CDR1 SGHNT, CDR2 YYREEE (reference sequence). V lost 4 bases and J 3 bases, leaving 17 bases between the germline ends. For the CDR3, the DNA is TGTGCCAGCAGCCCGGACCTTCAGGGGGGCTACAATGAGCAGTTCTTC. Translation gives CASSPDLQGGYNEQFF.

The genes are TRBV19 and TRBJ1-1; 9 nucleotides agree with TRBD1. CDR3 size: 18 residues. V trimming: 3 bases; J trimming: 3 bases; junction bases outside the gene matches: 14. Germline CDR1 is LNHDA and CDR2 is SQIVND (reference sequence). This chain's CDR3 is CASSIDSRGQGWYTEAFF. The DNA of the CDR3 is TGTGCCAGTAGTATTGATTCTAGGGGACAGGGTTGGTACACTGAAGCTTTCTTT.

This chain links TRBV6-5 with TRBJ1-2, with 8 positions matching TRBD1. In germline, CDR1 is MNHEY, CDR2 SVGAGI. The CDR3 consists of 13 residues. V was clipped by 6 bases and J by 3 bases; unmatched bases: 3. CDR3 sequence: CASSRTGHYGYTF. The CDR3 DNA reads TGTGCCAGCAGCAGGACAGGGCACTATGGCTACACCTTC.

A few counts support this clone. The chain joins TRBV25-1 to TRBJ2-3, with TRBD2 as a possible D gene (5 bases). Germline CDR1 is MGHDK and CDR2 is SYGVNS. This CDR3 is built from 14 residues. The germline V and J ends were trimmed by 0 bases and 4 bases, with 8 bases remaining between them. The CDR3 bases are TGTGCCAGCAGTGAATATAAGAGGGCAGATACGCAGTATTTT. Protein sequence: CASSEYKRADTQYF.

This chain uses TRBV29-1 with TRBJ2-3; 10 nucleotides line up with TRBD2. The CDR3 runs 14 residues. J gave up 1 base and V 3 bases, and 1 base lay outside the gene matches. Germline assignment: CDR1 SQVTM and CDR2 ANQGSEA. This CDR3 is CSVDSGRGTDTQYF. Written as DNA, the CDR3 is TGCAGCGTTGACAGCGGGAGGGGCACAGATACGCAGTATTTT.